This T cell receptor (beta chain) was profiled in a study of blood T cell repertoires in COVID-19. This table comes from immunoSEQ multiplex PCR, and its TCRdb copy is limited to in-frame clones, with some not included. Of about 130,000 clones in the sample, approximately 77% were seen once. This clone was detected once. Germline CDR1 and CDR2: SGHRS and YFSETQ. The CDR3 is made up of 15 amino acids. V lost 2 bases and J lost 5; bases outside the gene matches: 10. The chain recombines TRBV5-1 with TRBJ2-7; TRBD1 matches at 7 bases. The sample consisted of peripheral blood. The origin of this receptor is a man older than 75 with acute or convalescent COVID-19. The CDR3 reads CASSLGARGYHEQYF. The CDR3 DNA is TGCGCCAGCAGCTTAGGGGCCAGGGGGTACCACGAGCAGTACTTC.